A single T cell receptor beta chain is shown here with its context. Trimming cost V 4 bases and J 6 bases, with 9 bases left between them. The germline V gene has CDR1 LNHDA and CDR2 SQIVND (reference sequence). The CDR3 length is 12 residues. The record originates from a study of blood T cell repertoires in COVID-19. Study details: PBMCs, B-cell-depleted T cells, or T cells were the source of the cDNA or gDNA that made up the material.

Data came from immunoSEQ multiplex PCR; TCRdb stores just in-frame clones and leaves some out. This sample has 400,000 to 450,000 clones; around 89% occur once, and the top ten carry around 1.1%. This chain uses TRBV19 with TRBJ1-1; D perhaps matches TRBD1 (6 bases). The sequence was obtained from a man aged 25-40 years who had recovered from COVID-19. Material: PBMCs or T cells enriched from blood (not recorded which). The CDR3 coding sequence is TGTGCCAGTAGTAAACAGGGCGCTGAAGCTTTCTTT. Amino acids: CASSKQGAEAFF.